This T cell receptor (beta chain) was sequenced for a study of cytomegalovirus exposure and HLA in healthy donors. Study at large: Of 398 genotyped donors, approximately 80% clustered with self-reported Caucasian donors. Overall study results and limits: The dataset shows that most TCR sequences were rare, while some public TCRs occurred in many donors.

These donors counted as nominally healthy when sampled, but unrecorded immune exposures were likely. PCR employed 60 Vbeta and 13 Jbeta primers. Original methodology: Tens of millions of unique TCR beta chains, 9 million to 12 million shared, were counted in a later analysis. Using immunoSEQ multiplex PCR, the repertoire was profiled, and TCRdb retains in-frame clones only, with some absent. V and J calls and clone size are copied from that table; D and trimming were computed from the DNA. The data show more than 110,000 clones, with about four fifths seen just once and around 4.1% held by the top ten. Regarding this clone: Its target is unknown.

This receptor was obtained from a middle-aged man in good health and CMV-seropositive. Sample: PBMCs.

CDR3 in amino acids: CASSPSNRAFSNQPQHF. The CDR3 DNA sequence: TGTGCCAGCAGCCCATCGAATAGAGCGTTTAGCAATCAGCCCCAGCATTTT. V gene TRBV7-8 combines with J gene TRBJ1-5, with D uncertain. This CDR3 spans 17 amino acids. V lost 5 bases and J lost 0, with 17 bases in between. Germline V gene data show CDR1 as SGHVS and CDR2 as FQNEAQ. Together with reference TRBV7-8 and TRBJ1-5, the CDR3 gives the full variable domain: GAGVSQSPRYKVAKRGQDVALRCDPISGHVSLFWYQQALGQGPEFLTYFQNEAQLDKSGLPSDRFFAERPEGSVSTLKIQRTQQEDSAVYLCASSPSNRAFSNQPQHFGDGTRLSIL.